The clone carrying this T cell receptor (beta chain) showed up just once. Authors' data handling: From reference gene primer amplification, estimates of nucleated cell counts were derived. The method was immunoSEQ multiplex PCR; TCRdb's version includes in-frame clones alone and lacks a portion of them. The DNA gave D and trimming, while V, J and clone size come from that table. This table has approximately 190,000 clones, about 81% appearing once. This entry comes from a study of blood T cell repertoires in COVID-19. Germline V gene sequence: CDR1 SGHNT, CDR2 YYREEE (reference sequence). Trimming pared 1 base from V and 4 bases from J, leaving 11 bases between. This CDR3 region has 15 residues.

Sequenced: peripheral blood. The clonotype was recovered from a man aged 25 to 40 with active or convalescent COVID-19. The chain combines TRBV5-4 with TRBJ2-2; tentatively, D is TRBD1 (6 bases). In nucleotides, the CDR3 is TGTGCCAGCAGCTTGACAGGGAGCGGCACCGGGGAGCTGTTTTTT. Translating it yields CASSLTGSGTGELFF.